These 29 T cell receptor beta chains originate from one sample sequenced in a study of blood T cell repertoires in COVID-19 (dated by TCRdb to 2018 to 2020). Library prep was done by the immunoSEQ multiplex PCR assay. As stored in TCRdb, this immuneACCESS dataset retains in-frame rearrangements with V and J assigned. A fraction of the clones does not appear; measured against another copy, unresolved V genes explain less than half of the discrepancy, and the remainder lacks a known reason. Here the sample has over 200,000 clones; around 75% occur a single time. The ten largest clonotypes hold approximately 5.3% of the sample. Sequences were obtained from peripheral blood. Receptors originate from a human donor in a cohort sampled during active COVID-19.

The V and J genes are TRBV5-6 and TRBJ1-2, with TRBD1 as a possible D gene (6 bases). Per germline, CDR1 SGHDT and CDR2 YYEEEE. V was cut by 3 bases and J by 5 bases, with 14 bases left in between. The CDR3 consists of 14 residues. The CDR3 protein is CASSWDKGRYGYTF. The CDR3 DNA reads TGTGCCAGCAGCTGGGACAAGGGGCGGTATGGCTACACCTTC.

This rearrangement joins TRBV6-2 or TRBV6-3 to TRBJ2-7; 7 bases fit TRBD2. J gave up 2 bases and V 0 bases, and 10 bases lay outside the gene matches. The CDR3 covers 17 residues. The V gene's germline CDR1 is MNHEY and CDR2 SVGEGT. CDR3 DNA sequence: TGTGCCAGCAGTTACTCTAGAACTAGCGAGAATACCTACGAGCAGTACTTC. Translated: CASSYSRTSENTYEQYF.

In DNA, the CDR3 is TGCGCCAGCAGCCTGACACCTAATCAGCATAACTATGGCTACACCTTC. Protein sequence: CASSLTPNQHNYGYTF. The chain has TRBV5-1 and TRBJ1-2; no clear D gene. Trimming took 4 bases from V and 1 from J, leaving 17 bases between them. Germline CDR1 and CDR2: SGHRS and YFSETQ. The CDR3 loop spans 16 amino acids.

The V call is TRBV3-1 (or the pseudogene TRBV3-2), the J call TRBJ1-4, with 7 bases aligning to TRBD1. J gave up 7 bases and V 0 bases, and 8 bases lay outside the gene matches. Germline CDR1 is LGHDT and CDR2 is YNNKEL (reference sequence). CDR3 length: 16 residues. The CDR3 region is CASSQEWAGGGEKLFF. As DNA, the CDR3 is TGTGCCAGCAGCCAAGAATGGGCAGGGGGAGGTGAAAAACTGTTTTTT.

Comments on this clone: The junction and the germline gene differ at one end; a read error may be behind it. V and J are TRBV6-2 or TRBV6-3 and TRBJ2-1; D gene ambiguous. Germline CDR1 is MNHEY and CDR2 is SVGEGT. CDR3 length equals 14 residues. The CDR3 spells CASSYFPEANEQFF. The CDR3 DNA reads as TGTGCCAGCAGCTACTTCCCCGAAGCGAACGAGCAGTTCTTC.

A note on this clone: Additional DNA sequences in this sample encode the identical CDR3. The V call is TRBV9, the J call TRBJ2-7, with D perhaps matching TRBD2 (5 bases). Trimming took off 0 bases at V and 2 bases at J, with 12 bases between the two ends. This CDR3 is built from 15 residues. CDR1 is SGDLS, CDR2 YYNGEE, per germline. The CDR3 sequence is CASSVEPGSPYEQYF. DNA for the CDR3: TGTGCCAGCAGCGTAGAACCGGGAAGCCCCTACGAGCAGTACTTC.

This clone was seen more than once but under ten times. J is TRBJ2-2 and V is TRBV27; possible D gene TRBD2, 6 bases. Deletions cut 5 bases from V and 6 bases from J, with 16 bases between. The CDR3 has 15 amino acids. Germline V gives CDR1 MNHEY, CDR2 SMNVEV (reference sequence). The CDR3 bases are TGTGCCAGCAGTGGAGGGGAGGTTTGGTCCGGGGAGCTGTTTTTT. Its translation is CASSGGEVWSGELFF.

The chain links TRBV10-3 to TRBJ2-1; TRBD2 matches 14 bases. The V segment lost 2 bases and the J segment 8 bases; nucleotides outside the gene matches: 8. The CDR3 runs 17 residues. Per the germline V gene, CDR1 is ENHRY and CDR2 is SYGVKD. The CDR3 loop reads CAISEPAGTSGSDEQFF. Written as DNA, the CDR3 is TGTGCCATCAGTGAGCCCGCCGGGACTAGCGGGAGCGATGAGCAGTTCTTC.

The J gene is TRBJ2-7, the V gene TRBV5-1; TRBD1 might be the D (6 bases). The CDR3 has 15 residues. V lost 0 bases and J 0 bases, leaving 10 bases between the germline ends. CDR1 SGHRS and CDR2 YFSETQ come from the germline V gene. In DNA form, the CDR3 reads TGCGCCAGCAGCTTGGCCGTGGGACACTCCTACGAGCAGTACTTC. It yields the protein CASSLAVGHSYEQYF.

This sequence joins TRBV13 and TRBJ2-2, with 8 bases identical to TRBD2. CDR1 PRHDT and CDR2 FYEKMQ come from the germline V gene (reference sequence). The CDR3 consists of 15 residues. V gave up 3 bases and J gave up 5 bases; unmatched junction bases: 5. The CDR3 nucleotides are TGTGCCAGCAGCTTGACGCGGGAGGAAACCGGGGAGCTGTTTTTT. Translating gives CASSLTREETGELFF.

The gene calls are TRBV28 and TRBJ1-2; 7 nucleotides match TRBD1. CDR1 and CDR2 from the germline V gene are MDHEN and SYDVKM. CDR3 length: 12 residues. V lost 6 bases, J lost 8 bases, and 6 bases stayed unmatched. CDR3 amino acids: CASRRQGVGYTF. For the CDR3, the DNA is TGTGCCAGCAGAAGGCAGGGGGTGGGCTACACCTTC.

The chain joins TRBV30 to TRBJ1-1, with 8 nucleotides matching TRBD1. V lost 3 bases to trimming and J lost 5 bases; unmatched junction nucleotides: 8. This CDR3 comprises 14 residues. CDR1 is GTSNPN, CDR2 SVGIG, per germline (reference sequence). This CDR3 is CAWSRGQGETEAFF. The CDR3 nucleotides read TGTGCCTGGAGCCGAGGACAGGGTGAAACTGAAGCTTTCTTT.

The sample holds a few counts of this clone. The V and J genes are TRBV27 and TRBJ1-6; D unresolved. Germline V gene sequence: CDR1 MNHEY, CDR2 SMNVEV (reference sequence). V lost 9 bases to trimming and J lost 0 bases, with 6 bases between them. The length of the CDR3 is 13 residues. In DNA form, the CDR3 reads TGTGCCAGTTGCGGCTCCTATAATTCACCCCTCCACTTT. It translates to CASCGSYNSPLHF.

The V gene is TRBV9, the J gene TRBJ1-2; 7 positions agree with TRBD1. CDR3 length: 15 residues. Germline CDR1 and CDR2: SGDLS and YYNGEE. The trim removed 3 bases at V and 4 bases at J, leaving 9 bases unmatched. The CDR3 coding sequence is TGTGCCAGCAGCGGACTCGGGACAGCGGTCTATGGCTACACCTTC. Its protein product is CASSGLGTAVYGYTF.

The chain combines TRBV27 with TRBJ2-3, with D possibly TRBD2 on 6 matching bases. V was cut by 6 bases and J by 0 bases, with 16 bases left in between. Per the germline V gene, CDR1 is MNHEY and CDR2 is SMNVEV (reference sequence). The CDR3 runs 16 residues. CDR3 loop: CASSPLGDSSTDTQYF. CDR3 DNA: TGTGCCAGCAGCCCGCTCGGGGACTCTAGCACAGATACGCAGTATTTT.

The chain employs TRBV5-4 and TRBJ2-1, with no clear D. The CDR3 spans 16 residues. In germline, CDR1 is SGHNT, CDR2 YYREEE (reference sequence). V shed 0 bases and J shed 0 bases, with 10 bases lying between them. The CDR3: CASSLDSLSSYNEQFF. In DNA, the CDR3 is TGTGCCAGCAGCTTGGATAGCCTCAGCTCCTACAATGAGCAGTTCTTC. The full variable domain, rest sourced from reference TRBV5-4 and TRBJ2-1, is ETGVTQSPTHLIKTRGQQVTLRCSSQSGHNTVSWYQQALGQGPQFIFQYYREEENGRGNFPPRFSGLQFPNYSSELNVNALELDDSALYLCASSLDSLSSYNEQFFGPGTRLTVL.

This sequence joins TRBV7-6 and TRBJ1-5; 10 bases map to TRBD1. CDR3 length: 18 residues. After removal of 5 bases from V and 3 bases from J, the junction contained 13 bases not matched to a gene. The germline CDR1 and CDR2 sequences are SGHVS and FNYEAQ. This CDR3 is CASSRRDRGAPFNQPQHF. The CDR3 DNA follows: TGTGCCAGCAGCCGAAGGGACAGGGGTGCCCCCTTCAATCAGCCCCAGCATTTT.

The CDR3 loop reads CASSISGTNYEQYF. The CDR3 DNA reads as TGTGCCAGTAGTATATCCGGGACAAACTACGAGCAGTACTTC. V is TRBV19 and J is TRBJ2-7; maybe TRBD1 (6 bases). This CDR3 region has 14 residues. Germline V gives CDR1 LNHDA, CDR2 SQIVND (reference sequence). V was clipped by 2 bases and J by 3 bases, with 11 bases between them.

This rearrangement joins TRBV6-5 to TRBJ1-2, with no clear D. The CDR3 is 15 residues long. In germline, CDR1 is MNHEY, CDR2 SVGAGI. The germline V and J ends were trimmed by 7 bases and 0 bases, with 15 bases remaining between them. The CDR3 DNA reads as TGTGCCAGCAAGCAGACATTCCAGGCTAACTATGGCTACACCTTC. Protein product: CASKQTFQANYGYTF.

This clone was observed once. The gene calls are TRBV28 and TRBJ1-3; D might be TRBD1 (6 bases). V lost 5 bases, J lost 3 bases, and 17 bases lay in between. Germline V gives CDR1 MDHEN, CDR2 SYDVKM. This CDR3 is 16 amino acids long. DNA of the CDR3: TGTGCCAGCAGTCTGGGTCGGGGGGCGCGTGGAAACACCATATATTTT. Translated: CASSLGRGARGNTIYF.

V and J are TRBV11-2 and TRBJ1-6, with 7 bases lining up with TRBD1. With 3 bases clipped from V and 7 bases from J, the junction kept 3 bases outside the gene matches. The CDR3 contains 14 residues. The germline CDR1 and CDR2 sequences are SGHAT and FQNNGV. The CDR3 region has the DNA TGTGCCAGCAGCTTGGGACAGCCCAATTCACCCCTCCACTTT. This translates into CASSLGQPNSPLHF. The full variable domain, in which reference TRBV11-2 and TRBJ1-6 provide the parts outside the CDR3, is EAGVAQSPRYKIIEKRQSVAFWCNPISGHATLYWYQQILGQGPKLLIQFQNNGVVDDSQLPKDRFSAERLKGVDSTLKIQPAKLEDSAVYLCASSLGQPNSPLHFGNGTRLTVT.

The chain joins TRBV30 to TRBJ1-5; 8 bases align to TRBD1. The length of the CDR3 is 14 residues. CDR1 GTSNPN and CDR2 SVGIG come from the germline V gene (reference sequence). V trimming: 1 base; J trimming: 6 bases; junction bases outside the gene matches: 5. This CDR3 reads CAWSEVRGRQPQHF. The CDR3 nucleotides read TGTGCCTGGAGTGAAGTCAGGGGGCGTCAGCCCCAGCATTTT.

This clone appeared a single time. CDR3 nucleotides: TGTGCCACACAGGACAGAGAGAACACTGAAGCTTTCTTT. It translates to CATQDRENTEAFF. This chain joins TRBV24-1 and TRBJ1-1, with D tentatively TRBD1 (6 bases). With 10 bases removed from V and 1 base from J, the gap between germline ends came to 12 bases. This CDR3 is 13 amino acids long. The V gene's germline CDR1 is KGHDR and CDR2 SFDVKD.

This clone has a handful of counts. The rearrangement uses TRBV2 and TRBJ2-7, with a possible D match to TRBD2 (7 bases). Germline-derived CDR1 and CDR2 are SNHLY and FYNNEI. V was cut by 11 bases and J by 2 bases, with 13 bases left in between. CDR3 length equals 12 residues. CDR3 nucleotides: TGTGCCTTCACAGGGACTACCTACGAGCAGTACTTC. As protein: CAFTGTTYEQYF.

This clone has a single count. The chain couples TRBV5-1 to TRBJ1-1; 10 bases match TRBD1. V trimming: 1 base; J trimming: 1 base; junction bases outside the gene matches: 10. CDR3 length equals 18 residues. Germline V lookup: CDR1 SGHRS, CDR2 YFSETQ. CDR3 sequence reads: CASSLTARQGAPNTEAFF. The CDR3 DNA sequence: TGCGCCAGCAGCTTGACGGCCCGACAGGGGGCGCCGAACACTGAAGCTTTCTTT.

J is TRBJ2-4 and V is TRBV18, with 12 bases fitting TRBD2. The V gene end was trimmed by 3 bases and the J gene end by 2 bases; junction bases not matched to a gene: 8. Germline CDR1 is KGHSH and CDR2 is LQKENI. CDR3 length equals 18 residues. CDR3 loop: CASSPYPSGRGSKNIQYF. DNA of the CDR3: TGTGCCAGCTCACCCTATCCTAGCGGGAGGGGATCCAAAAACATTCAGTACTTC.

The chain joins TRBV4-3 to TRBJ2-5; weak D call: TRBD1 (6 bases). Deletions cut 1 base from V and 6 bases from J, with 15 bases between. The CDR3 runs to 15 residues. Germline V gives CDR1 LGHNA, CDR2 YSLEER. The CDR3: CASSQGSRGSQTQYF. The CDR3 nucleotides read TGCGCCAGCAGCCAAGGATCTAGGGGGTCCCAGACCCAGTACTTC.

This sequence joins TRBV27 and TRBJ1-1; D not certain. The CDR3 extends over 15 amino acids. Per the germline V gene, CDR1 is MNHEY and CDR2 is SMNVEV (reference sequence). V was trimmed by 6 bases and J by 0 bases, leaving 14 bases between them. CDR3 bases: TGTGCCAGCAGCCCCCGGGGTAACTTGAACACTGAAGCTTTCTTT. Translation gives CASSPRGNLNTEAFF.

The chain carries TRBV28 and TRBJ2-7; D unclear. Germline V gives CDR1 MDHEN, CDR2 SYDVKM. Trimming took 8 bases from V and 5 from J, leaving 4 bases between them. The CDR3 covers 9 residues. The DNA for the CDR3 is TGTGCCAGCGCGCACGAGCAGTACTTC. Its translation is CASAHEQYF.